The entry that follows covers one T cell receptor (beta chain) sequence. This entry belongs to a study of shared clonotypes between healthy human individuals. Study in general: Each donor contributed plates that comprised three CD4 naive, three CD4 memory, two CD8 naive and one CD8 memory.

CD45RO-negative CD8 cells positively selected for CCR7 made up the naive population, which excluded terminally differentiated effector memory CD45RA+ cells. Replicate sorted-subset PCRs were loaded with 150 to 250 ng DNA, 31,000 or so T cell genomes. TCRdb keeps only in-frame clones here, not all; method: immunoSEQ multiplex PCR. Of 1.5 million to 2.5 million clones in the sample, about 95% are singletons; the top ten hold 1% to 1.5%. J was trimmed by 5 bases and V by 2 bases; bases with no gene match: 10. The CDR3 runs 17 residues. CDR1 SEHNR and CDR2 FQNEAQ come from the germline V gene (reference sequence).

The V and J genes are TRBV7-9 and TRBJ2-1; the match to TRBD2 covers 9 bases. This receptor was taken from a man aged 18 to 29 in good health. Source material: naive CD8+ T cells sorted from blood. The CDR3 sequence is CASSLYIPRLADNEQFF. CDR3 coding DNA: TGTGCCAGCAGCTTATATATTCCAAGACTAGCGGACAATGAGCAGTTCTTC.